This TCR beta chain came from a study of ipilimumab plus nivolumab after autologous stem cell transplantation. Findings and limits, study-wide: TCR repertoire, Treg phenotype and gut microbiota reportedly support more study of this approach.

TCRdb's table, derived via immunoSEQ multiplex PCR, lists solely in-frame clones and lacks some. The data show almost 15,000 clones, around 79% seen once. The count of this clone is one. The antigen is unknown. The CDR3 has 15 amino acids. Germline CDR1 is SGHNT and CDR2 is YENEEA. Trimming removed 5 bases from V and 4 bases from J, with 15 bases in between. Starting 14 to 28 days after autologous transplant, ipilimumab 1 mg/kg was given. Sequenced here: PBMCs, sampled in a trial of ipilimumab plus nivolumab as post-transplant consolidation. This rearrangement joins TRBV11-3 to TRBJ2-1; TRBD2 might be the D (5 bases). The TCR sequence derives from a male donor with primary mediastinal lymphoma. The CDR3 DNA follows: TGTGCCAGCAGCAAGCAAAGCGGCAGTTACAATGAGCAGTTCTTC. Its translation: CASSKQSGSYNEQFF. The full variable domain, completed using reference TRBV11-3 and TRBJ2-1, is EAGVVQSPRYKIIEKKQPVAFWCNPISGHNTLYWYLQNLGQGPELLIRYENEEAVDDSQLPKDRFSAERLKGVDSTLKIQPAELGDSAVYLCASSKQSGSYNEQFFGPGTRLTVL.